This T cell receptor beta chain was recovered during a study of T cell repertoires in cytomegalovirus infection. Study information: Both CMV infection and a matching HLA type were indicated by public TCR beta signatures. Study results and caveats: The ex vivo response was dominated by HLA-C-restricted CMV-specific TCR beta clonotypes. The study identified carriers of CMV plus the relevant HLA from cumulative public TCR beta family frequency.

The CDR3 spans 16 residues. Germline V gene sequence: CDR1 LNHDA, CDR2 SQIVND (reference sequence). V was cut by 5 bases and J by 4 bases, with 17 bases left in between. TCRdb fed the reads into MiXCR, producing one record per CDR3 protein. The table lists approximately 750,000 distinct CDR3 sequences, 35% of them singletons. In regard to this clonotype: The antigen is unknown.

The source of this sequence is a human donor in good health (CMV status not recorded). Some clones in this sample may be carry-over from other donors' samples. This sequence joins TRBV19 and TRBJ1-4, with D tentatively TRBD1 (6 bases). The sample consisted of PBMCs. The DNA for the CDR3 is TGTGCCAGTAGTCGCGGACAGCCGAATATTAATGAAAAACTGTTTTTT. As protein: CASSRGQPNINEKLFF.